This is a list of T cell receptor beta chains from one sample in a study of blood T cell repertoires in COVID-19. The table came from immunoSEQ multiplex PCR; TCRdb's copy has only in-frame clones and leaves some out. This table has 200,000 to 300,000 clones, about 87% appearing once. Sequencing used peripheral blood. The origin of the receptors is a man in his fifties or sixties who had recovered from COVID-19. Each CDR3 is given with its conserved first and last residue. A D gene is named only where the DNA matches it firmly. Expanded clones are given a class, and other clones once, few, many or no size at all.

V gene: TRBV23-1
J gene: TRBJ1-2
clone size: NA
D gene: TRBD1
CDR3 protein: CASSQSRTGLLNYGYTF
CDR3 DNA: TGCGCCAGCAGTCAATCCCGGACAGGGCTCCTAAACTATGGCTACACCTTC

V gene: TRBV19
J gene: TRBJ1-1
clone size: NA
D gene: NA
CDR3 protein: CASSMDRLNTEAFF
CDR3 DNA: TGTGCCAGTAGTATGGACAGACTTAACACTGAAGCTTTCTTT

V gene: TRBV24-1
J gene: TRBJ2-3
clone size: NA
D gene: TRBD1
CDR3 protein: CATSAPTGEDTDTQYF
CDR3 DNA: TGTGCCACCAGTGCCCCGACAGGGGAGGACACAGATACGCAGTATTTT

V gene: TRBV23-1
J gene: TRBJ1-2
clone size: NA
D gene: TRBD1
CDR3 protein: CASQTGGYGYTF
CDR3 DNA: TGCGCCAGCCAGACAGGGGGCTATGGCTACACCTTC

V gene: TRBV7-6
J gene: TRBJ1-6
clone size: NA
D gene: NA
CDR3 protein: CASSFEANSPLHF
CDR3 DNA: TGTGCCAGCAGCTTTGAGGCCAATTCACCCCTCCACTTT

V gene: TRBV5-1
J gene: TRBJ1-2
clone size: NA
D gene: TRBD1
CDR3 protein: CASSPLTPGQENYGYTF
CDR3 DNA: TGCGCCAGCAGCCCGCTTACCCCGGGACAGGAGAACTATGGCTACACCTTC

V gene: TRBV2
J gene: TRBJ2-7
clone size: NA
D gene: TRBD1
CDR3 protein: CASIGQGKQSGYEQYF
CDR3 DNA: TGTGCCAGCATCGGACAGGGGAAACAAAGTGGCTACGAGCAGTACTTC

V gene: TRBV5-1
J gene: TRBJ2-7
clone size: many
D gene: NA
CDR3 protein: CASSLGGAASSYEQYF
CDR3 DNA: TGCGCCAGCAGCTTGGGAGGAGCGGCCAGCTCCTACGAGCAGTACTTC

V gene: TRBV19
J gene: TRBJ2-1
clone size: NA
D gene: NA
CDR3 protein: CASSMNGGSYNEQFF
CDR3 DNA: TGTGCCAGTAGTATGAACGGGGGATCCTACAATGAGCAGTTCTTC

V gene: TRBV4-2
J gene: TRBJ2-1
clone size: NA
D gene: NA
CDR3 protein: CASSQESLGGYNEQFF
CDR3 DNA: TGTGCCAGCAGCCAAGAGAGTCTGGGGGGCTACAATGAGCAGTTCTTC

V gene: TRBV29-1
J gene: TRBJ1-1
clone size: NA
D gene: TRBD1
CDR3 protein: CSVEGTGDTEAFF
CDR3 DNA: TGCAGCGTCGAGGGGACAGGGGACACTGAAGCTTTCTTT

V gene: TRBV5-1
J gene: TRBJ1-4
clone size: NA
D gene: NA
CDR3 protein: CASSLGPQGTNEKLFF
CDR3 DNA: TGCGCCAGCAGCTTGGGGCCTCAGGGGACTAATGAAAAACTGTTTTTT

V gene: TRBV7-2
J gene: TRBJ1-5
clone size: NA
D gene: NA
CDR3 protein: CASSLVSTGNQPQHF
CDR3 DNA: TGTGCCAGCAGCTTAGTTTCGACAGGCAATCAGCCCCAGCATTTT

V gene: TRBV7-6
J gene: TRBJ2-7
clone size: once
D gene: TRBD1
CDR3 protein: CASSLVADRTYEQYF
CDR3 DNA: TGTGCCAGCAGCTTAGTCGCGGACAGGACATACGAGCAGTACTTC

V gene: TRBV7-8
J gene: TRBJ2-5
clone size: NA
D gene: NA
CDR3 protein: CASSLIHLSGTYPETQYF
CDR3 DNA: TGTGCCAGCAGCTTAATACACTTATCCGGGACTTACCCGGAGACCCAGTACTTC

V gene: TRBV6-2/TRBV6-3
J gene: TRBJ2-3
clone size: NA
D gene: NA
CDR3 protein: CASSYSVAGERYF
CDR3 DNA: TGTGCCAGCAGTTACTCGGTGGCAGGGGAGAGGTATTTT

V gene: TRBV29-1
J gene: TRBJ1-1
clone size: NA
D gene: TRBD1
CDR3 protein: CSVDAGGAGAFF
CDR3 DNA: TGCAGCGTTGATGCAGGGGGCGCTGGGGCTTTCTTT

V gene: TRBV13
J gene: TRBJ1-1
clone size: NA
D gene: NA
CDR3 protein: CASSFGRVNTEAFF
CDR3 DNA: TGTGCCAGCAGCTTCGGGAGGGTTAACACTGAAGCTTTCTTT

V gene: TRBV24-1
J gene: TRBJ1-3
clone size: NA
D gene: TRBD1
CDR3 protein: CATPWPSLRDRYFLSGNTIYF
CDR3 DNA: TGTGCCACCCCCTGGCCCAGTTTGCGGGACAGGTATTTCCTTTCTGGAAACACCATATATTTT

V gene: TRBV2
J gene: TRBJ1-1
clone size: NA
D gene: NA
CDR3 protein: CASTSEAPRGNTEAFF
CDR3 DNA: TGTGCCAGCACCTCCGAAGCTCCGCGGGGGAACACTGAAGCTTTCTTT

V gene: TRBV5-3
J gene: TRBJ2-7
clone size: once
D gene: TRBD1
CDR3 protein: CARSLGMTGDEQYF
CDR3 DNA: TGTGCCAGAAGCTTGGGGATGACAGGGGACGAGCAGTACTTC